This entry lists 9 T cell receptor beta chains sequenced from one sample in a study of T cells in Graves' hyperthyroidism and ophthalmopathy. TCR beta CDR3 sequences were amplified from RNA transcripts. HTBI primers were employed in a first-round RT-PCR of the TCR CDR3. TCRdb reprocessed the multiplex PCR reads via MiXCR and lists one record per CDR3 protein. The sample includes 250,000 to 300,000 distinct CDR3 sequences, around 15% of them seen just once. The sample was blood. These receptors were collected from a woman between 40 and 50 years old with Graves' hyperthyroidism.

V is TRBV4-2 and J is TRBJ2-7; no firm D call. V was clipped by 0 bases and J by 5 bases, with 11 bases between them. This CDR3 has 14 amino acids. In germline, CDR1 is LGHNA, CDR2 YNFKEQ. CDR3 coding DNA: TGTGCCAGCAGCCAAGATCTACATCTCGACGAGCAGTACTTC. Its protein product is CASSQDLHLDEQYF.

This clonotype showed up many times. J is TRBJ1-4 and V is TRBV7-2; D call uncertain. The V end was cut by 4 bases, the J end by 7 bases, with 10 bases between. The CDR3 loop spans 13 amino acids. CDR1 is SGHTA and CDR2 is FQGNSA in the germline V gene. The CDR3 region has the DNA TGTGCCAGCAGCTCCCGGACTGCTGAAAAACTGTTTTTT. It codes for CASSSRTAEKLFF.

The chain links TRBV4-1 to TRBJ1-4; unclear D gene. The CDR3 is made up of 16 amino acids. Germline CDR1 is MGHRA and CDR2 is YSYEKL. V shed 0 bases and J shed 10 bases, with 18 bases lying between them. The DNA of the CDR3 is TGCGCCAGCAGCCAAGAGTCCGGGGTGGGAGATGGAAAACTGTTTTTT. This sequence encodes CASSQESGVGDGKLFF.

There are many counts of this clonotype. The rearrangement links TRBV6-5 to TRBJ1-2; 7 nucleotides line up with TRBD1. J was trimmed by 5 bases and V by 2 bases; bases with no gene match: 2. The germline gives CDR1 MNHEY, CDR2 SVGAGI. CDR3 length equals 13 residues. CDR3 nucleotide sequence: TGTGCCAGCAGTTACGGGACAGTTTATGGCTACACCTTC. Translated: CASSYGTVYGYTF.

There are many counts of this clonotype. The genes are TRBV2 and TRBJ1-5; no clear D gene. Trimming took off 3 bases at V and 1 base at J, with 10 bases between the two ends. The V gene's germline CDR1 is SNHLY and CDR2 FYNNEI. The CDR3 runs 15 residues. The CDR3 DNA sequence: TGTGCCAGCAGTGAGGGTCAACGGAGCAATCAGCCCCAGCATTTT. Translation gives CASSEGQRSNQPQHF.

This clonotype was detected many times. The chain joins TRBV11-2 to TRBJ2-2; 12 nucleotides match TRBD2. The CDR3 sequence is 16 residues long. J was trimmed by 4 bases and V by 4 bases; bases with no gene match: 4. Germline CDR1 and CDR2: SGHAT and FQNNGV. The CDR3 DNA follows: TGTGCCAGCAGCTCGATGGGACTAGCGGGCACCGGGGAGCTGTTTTTT. Encoded protein: CASSSMGLAGTGELFF.

This clonotype was detected many times. The chain joins TRBV6-5 to TRBJ2-1; a possible D gene is TRBD2 (6 bases). V was cut by 5 bases and J by 10 bases, with 15 bases left in between. The germline V gene encodes CDR1 MNHEY and CDR2 SVGAGI. The CDR3 contains 13 residues. The CDR3 bases are TGTGCCAGCAGTCGCCCTAACCGGGGGGAGCAGTTCTTC. It translates to CASSRPNRGEQFF.

This clonotype has at least ten counts. V gene TRBV28 combines with J gene TRBJ2-5, with unresolved D. The CDR3 totals 14 residues. Trimming pared 2 bases from V and 7 bases from J, leaving 14 bases between. Germline V gene lookup returns CDR1 MDHEN and CDR2 SYDVKM. DNA of the CDR3: TGTGCCAGCAGTTTAAACCCGGCCCCTTGGACCCAGTACTTC. Translation: CASSLNPAPWTQYF.

The rearrangement links TRBV5-6 to TRBJ2-1; no clear D. Germline lookup yields CDR1 SGHDT and CDR2 YYEEEE. The V gene lost 5 bases and the J gene lost 0 bases, with 6 bases spanning the gap. The CDR3 spans 13 residues. The CDR3 sequence: CASSSASYNEQFF. The CDR3 region has the DNA TGTGCCAGCAGTTCGGCCTCCTACAATGAGCAGTTCTTC.